The T cell receptor (beta chain) described here comes from a study of T cell changes during pregnancy in multiple sclerosis. Some clones are missing from TCRdb's copy, which holds only in-frame ones; the method was immunoSEQ multiplex PCR. The data show 100,000 or so clones, around 90% seen once. The CDR3 length is 16 residues. The germline V gene has CDR1 MNHNY and CDR2 SVGAGI (reference sequence). The V and J ends lost 3 bases and 2 bases respectively, with 13 bases between them. This clone appeared once. The chain uses TRBV6-6 and TRBJ2-2; no clear D. The receptor comes from a female donor with multiple sclerosis, enrolled in a pregnancy study. The sequencing here drew on peripheral blood, taken in the second trimester of pregnancy. The CDR3, as DNA: TGTGCCAGCAGTTATTTTTTGAGCACCAACACCGGGGAGCTGTTTTTT. Amino acid sequence: CASSYFLSTNTGELFF.